This T cell receptor beta chain was recovered during a study of cytomegalovirus exposure and HLA in healthy donors. Germline V gene data show CDR1 as SGHDT and CDR2 as YYEEEE. With 1 base removed from V and 2 bases from J, the gap between germline ends came to 10 bases. The CDR3 sequence is 14 residues long. Overall study results and limits: HLA alleles were associated with fewer than 20,000 TCR beta sequences in a later analysis at 0.05 false discovery rate.

Vbeta (60) and Jbeta (13) primers were used in the PCR. TCRdb's copy holds only in-frame clones and misses some; the assay was immunoSEQ multiplex PCR. This sample carries 240,000 or so clones, 81% of them seen once, and the ten largest clones take roughly 7.4%. Note on this clone: Its antigen remains unidentified.

Sequenced material: PBMCs. The clonotype originates from a woman aged 60-75 years in good health and CMV-seropositive. This chain uses TRBV5-6 with TRBJ2-7; D gene unclear. Written as DNA, the CDR3 is TGTGCCAGCAGCTTGTCCAACCCGGCCTACGAGCAGTACTTC. As protein: CASSLSNPAYEQYF.